One and the same sample provided the 25 T cell receptor beta chains below, sequenced in a study of T cells in Graves' hyperthyroidism and ophthalmopathy. Researchers took RNA transcripts and amplified the TCR beta CDR3 regions from them. The study used the HTBI primer set for a first-round RT-PCR of the TCR CDR3. Each CDR3 protein is one row after TCRdb ran MiXCR on the multiplex PCR reads. The table lists 400,000 to 600,000 distinct CDR3 sequences, roughly 20% of them singletons, with more than 20% in the top ten. Material for sequencing was blood. These receptors were obtained from a man in his late teens or twenties with Graves' hyperthyroidism.

The chain carries TRBV29-1 and TRBJ2-7; a possible D gene is TRBD2 (5 bases). V was trimmed by 7 bases and J by 6 bases, leaving 13 bases between them. CDR3 length equals 11 residues. In germline, CDR1 is SQVTM, CDR2 ANQGSEA. The CDR3 region has the DNA TGCAGCGGCATGTCGGGAAGCGAGCAGTACTTC. It specifies CSGMSGSEQYF.

The table lists this clonotype with a few counts. The rearrangement joins TRBV11-2 to TRBJ1-3; D is undetermined. CDR1 is SGHAT, CDR2 FQNNGV, per germline. Trimming removed 5 bases at V and 0 bases at J, with 14 bases between. This CDR3 region has 16 residues. This CDR3 reads CASSPLGSTSGNTIYF. In nucleotides, the CDR3 is TGTGCCAGCAGCCCCCTTGGGAGTACCTCTGGAAACACCATATATTTT.

Only one count was recorded for this clonotype. This rearrangement joins TRBV11-1 to TRBJ1-3, with TRBD1 as a possible D gene (5 bases). V was trimmed by 1 base and J by 3 bases, leaving 13 bases between them. The CDR3 has 16 residues. Germline V gene data show CDR1 as SGHAT and CDR2 as FQDESV (reference sequence). DNA of the CDR3: TGTGCCAGCAGCTTAGTTGTGCAGGGCCATGGAAACACCATATATTTT. Translation gives CASSLVVQGHGNTIYF.

This clonotype came up a few times. The gene calls are TRBV12-3 or TRBV12-4 and TRBJ1-2, with 10 bases identical to TRBD1. V trimming: 5 bases; J trimming: 5 bases; junction bases outside the gene matches: 5. The CDR3 spans 14 residues. This chain's CDR3 is CASSAAGQGYGYTF. As DNA, the CDR3 is TGTGCCAGCAGTGCCGCGGGACAGGGGTATGGCTACACCTTC.

This clonotype was counted at least ten times. V is TRBV11-3 and J is TRBJ1-2; D is uncertain. The V gene lost 1 base and the J gene lost 2 bases, with 11 bases spanning the gap. CDR1 is SGHNT and CDR2 is YENEEA in the germline V gene. The CDR3 runs 15 residues. The CDR3 region is CASSLGVGRNYGYTF. The CDR3 DNA reads TGTGCCAGCAGCTTAGGGGTGGGCAGAAACTATGGCTACACCTTC. The full variable domain, completed using reference TRBV11-3 and TRBJ1-2, is EAGVVQSPRYKIIEKKQPVAFWCNPISGHNTLYWYLQNLGQGPELLIRYENEEAVDDSQLPKDRFSAERLKGVDSTLKIQPAELGDSAVYLCASSLGVGRNYGYTFGSGTRLTVV.

Ten or more counts support this clonotype. The J gene is TRBJ1-6, the V gene TRBV7-8, with D possibly TRBD1 on 5 matching bases. This CDR3 contains 15 residues. V lost 5 bases to trimming and J lost 7 bases, with 15 bases between them. Per germline, CDR1 SGHVS and CDR2 FQNEAQ. CDR3 DNA: TGTGCCAGCAGCGTTCAGCAGGGAAGCAATTCACCCCTCCACTTT. It specifies CASSVQQGSNSPLHF.

The V call is TRBV15, the J call TRBJ1-5, with D possibly matching TRBD1 (5 bases). From germline, CDR1 is LNHNV and CDR2 YYDKDF (reference sequence). V was cut by 5 bases and J by 9 bases, with 11 bases left in between. The CDR3 spans 12 residues. The CDR3 DNA follows: TGTGCCACCAGCCAGGGTCGGGGGCCCCAGCATTTT. As protein: CATSQGRGPQHF. The full variable domain, its missing parts supplied by reference TRBV15 and TRBJ1-5, is DAMVIQNPRYQVTQFGKPVTLSCSQTLNHNVMYWYQQKSSQAPKLLFHYYDKDFNNEADTPDNFQSRRPNTSFCFLDIRSPGLGDTAMYLCATSQGRGPQHFGDGTRLSIL.

This clonotype has a count of ten or more. The chain links TRBV12-3 or TRBV12-4 to TRBJ1-1; weak D call: TRBD1 (6 bases). Deletions cut 7 bases from V and 6 bases from J, with 9 bases between. This CDR3 spans 11 amino acids. The CDR3 protein is CASNRDAEAFF. For the CDR3, the DNA is TGTGCCAGCAACAGGGACGCTGAAGCTTTCTTT.

Many counts were recorded for this clonotype. This chain uses TRBV6-1 with TRBJ2-7; the D call may be TRBD1 or TRBD2 (5 bases each). Trimming left V 1 base short and J 6 bases short, with 10 bases between. This CDR3 contains 13 residues. Per the germline V gene, CDR1 is MNHNS and CDR2 is SASEGT. CDR3 amino acids: CASSEVGETEQYF. CDR3 bases: TGTGCCAGCAGTGAAGTGGGGGAAACCGAGCAGTACTTC.

The rearrangement links TRBV4-1 to TRBJ2-7, with D perhaps matching TRBD1 (6 bases). The germline CDR1 and CDR2 sequences are MGHRA and YSYEKL. The length of the CDR3 is 15 residues. Trimming pared 3 bases from V and 6 bases from J, leaving 18 bases between. CDR3: CASSHTRGNPTEQYF. Here the CDR3 DNA reads TGCGCCAGCAGCCACACAAGGGGGAATCCTACCGAGCAGTACTTC.

This clonotype has more than one count but fewer than ten. The chain couples TRBV4-1 to TRBJ1-2; maybe TRBD1 (5 bases). CDR1 is MGHRA and CDR2 is YSYEKL in the germline V gene. This CDR3 is 16 amino acids long. V lost 3 bases and J lost 3, with 17 bases in between. CDR3 residues: CASSQPAKGRHYGYTF. CDR3 nucleotide sequence: TGCGCCAGCAGCCAGCCCGCCAAGGGGAGACACTATGGCTACACCTTC.

At least ten counts were recorded for this clonotype. The CDR3 is CSANGGEETQYF. The CDR3 DNA is TGCAGTGCCAATGGGGGTGAAGAGACCCAGTACTTC. The chain uses TRBV20-1 and TRBJ2-5; D may be TRBD1 or TRBD2 (5 bases each). Germline V gene lookup returns CDR1 DFQATT and CDR2 SNEGSKA (reference sequence). The V end lost 6 bases, the J end lost 3 bases, and 11 bases lay between the germline ends. This CDR3 has 12 residues.

The rearrangement links TRBV18 to TRBJ1-5; no clear D gene. Germline values: CDR1 KGHSH, CDR2 LQKENI. Trimming pared 2 bases from V and 9 bases from J, leaving 11 bases between. CDR3 length: 13 amino acids. As DNA, the CDR3 is TGTGCCAGCTCACCAGGGGTGGACCGGCCCCAGCATTTT. It codes for CASSPGVDRPQHF.

V is TRBV6-5 and J is TRBJ1-2; tentatively, D is TRBD1 (6 bases). The V end lost 2 bases, the J end lost 4 bases, and 11 bases lay between the germline ends. The CDR3 loop spans 14 amino acids. Germline V gives CDR1 MNHEY, CDR2 SVGAGI. This chain's CDR3 is CASSYDRGVYGYTF. The CDR3 nucleotides are TGTGCCAGCAGTTACGATAGGGGGGTCTATGGCTACACCTTC.

Ten or more counts support this clonotype. The genes are TRBV27 and TRBJ2-7; tentative D call: TRBD1 (6 bases). V lost 0 bases and J lost 3, with 12 bases in between. Germline V gene lookup returns CDR1 MNHEY and CDR2 SMNVEV (reference sequence). The CDR3 covers 15 residues. The CDR3 DNA reads as TGTGCCAGCAGTTTATCTACAGGGCCTCACTACGAGCAGTACTTC. This gives the protein CASSLSTGPHYEQYF.

This clonotype occurred many times. The chain couples TRBV20-1 to TRBJ2-7, with D possibly matching TRBD1 (6 bases). The CDR3 has 12 amino acids. In germline, CDR1 is DFQATT, CDR2 SNEGSKA (reference sequence). Trimming shortened V by 2 bases and J by 5 bases, and 10 bases separated the two germline ends. In nucleotides, the CDR3 is TGCAGTGCTAGACAGGGGCCCCACGAGCAGTACTTC. Translation gives CSARQGPHEQYF.

The J gene is TRBJ1-3, the V gene TRBV28; no definite D call. Germline V CDR1 and CDR2: MDHEN, SYDVKM. This CDR3 is 15 amino acids long. V was cut by 6 bases and J by 0 bases, with 12 bases left in between. As DNA, the CDR3 is TGTGCCAGCAGCCGGGTCGGGATCTCTGGAAACACCATATATTTT. Protein sequence: CASSRVGISGNTIYF.

This clonotype was counted ten times or more. The chain combines TRBV20-1 with TRBJ1-1, with D tentatively TRBD1 (5 bases). This CDR3 is built from 15 residues. Trimming stripped 5 bases from V and 1 base from J, with 17 bases between. Germline loops: CDR1 DFQATT, CDR2 SNEGSKA (reference sequence). CDR3 nucleotides: TGCAGTGCTCGACCCATGACAGCTAAGAACACTGAAGCTTTCTTT. This gives the protein CSARPMTAKNTEAFF.

This clonotype has a count of ten or more. The CDR3 DNA reads as TGTGCCAGCAGTTTAGGGGGGGCTGAAGCTTTCTTT. This sequence encodes CASSLGGAEAFF. V usage is TRBV12-3 or TRBV12-4 and J usage is TRBJ1-1; TRBD1 is a possible D gene (5 bases). Trimming stripped 1 base from V and 6 bases from J, with 6 bases between. CDR3 length: 12 residues.

This clonotype occurred many times. This chain uses TRBV20-1 with TRBJ2-5; D tentatively fits TRBD1 or TRBD2 (6 bases each). Trimming removed 2 bases from V and 4 bases from J, with 14 bases in between. The CDR3 length is 14 residues. Germline V gene data show CDR1 as DFQATT and CDR2 as SNEGSKA (reference sequence). This CDR3 reads CSARLPGGRETQYF. The CDR3 coding sequence is TGCAGTGCTAGACTCCCTGGGGGGCGAGAGACCCAGTACTTC.

This clonotype has ten or more counts. The chain has TRBV7-8 and TRBJ2-5, with D perhaps TRBD2 (5 bases). Germline CDR1 reads SGHVS; CDR2 reads FQNEAQ. This CDR3 is built from 15 residues. Trimming stripped 1 base from V and 1 base from J, with 10 bases between. CDR3 bases: TGTGCCAGCAGCTTAGTTGCGAGGGCCCAAGAGACCCAGTACTTC. It is translated as CASSLVARAQETQYF.

This clonotype was observed at least ten times. The chain has TRBV5-1 and TRBJ2-6; a weak D match, TRBD1 (7 bases). This CDR3 has 19 amino acids. Germline V gives CDR1 SGHRS, CDR2 YFSETQ. V was cut by 3 bases and J by 0 bases, with 19 bases left in between. The CDR3 is CASSSLPRDSLSGANVLTF. CDR3 nucleotide sequence: TGCGCCAGCAGCTCTCTACCGCGGGACAGTCTCTCTGGGGCCAACGTCCTGACTTTC. Using reference TRBV5-1 and TRBJ2-6 for the parts outside the CDR3, the full variable domain is KAGVTQTPRYLIKTRGQQVTLSCSPISGHRSVSWYQQTPGQGLQFLFEYFSETQRNKGNFPGRFSGRQFSNSRSEMNVSTLELGDSALYLCASSSLPRDSLSGANVLTFGAGSRLTVL.

The chain uses TRBV6-1 and TRBJ1-1; 7 bases are a match to TRBD1. CDR1 is MNHNS, CDR2 SASEGT, per germline. After removal of 6 bases from V and 5 bases from J, the junction contained 6 bases not matched to a gene. The CDR3 has 13 residues. The DNA of the CDR3 is TGTGCCAGCAGCATGACAGGGAGGACTGAAGCTTTCTTT. The encoded protein is CASSMTGRTEAFF.

This clonotype was seen more than once but under ten times. The rearrangement uses TRBV12-3 or TRBV12-4 and TRBJ2-7; possible D gene TRBD1, 6 bases. V lost 7 bases to trimming and J lost 3 bases, with 10 bases between them. This CDR3 region has 12 residues. The CDR3 here is CASTGDGYEQYF. CDR3 bases: TGTGCCAGCACAGGGGATGGCTACGAGCAGTACTTC.

This chain uses TRBV30 with TRBJ2-1; 11 bases map to TRBD1. The CDR3 runs 15 residues. Looked up from germline, CDR1 is GTSNPN and CDR2 is SVGIG (reference sequence). V gave up 2 bases and J gave up 7 bases; unmatched junction bases: 7. The CDR3 loop reads CAWSSGTGGFNEQFF. The CDR3 region has the DNA TGTGCCTGGAGTTCCGGGACAGGGGGTTTTAATGAGCAGTTCTTC.